The 5 T cell receptor beta chains below come from one sample, sequenced in a study of blood T cell repertoires in COVID-19. Method: immunoSEQ multiplex PCR; TCRdb's copy keeps in-frame clones and lacks some. The table records a few hundred thousand clones, more than 90% of them present only once. Sequencing was carried out using peripheral blood. All receptors come from a person aged 18 to 30 with COVID-19, enrolled during active disease.

The chain carries TRBV19 and TRBJ1-1; TRBD1 agrees at 7 bases. V lost 10 bases and J lost 9; bases outside the gene matches: 11. This CDR3 has 12 residues. Germline V gene lookup returns CDR1 LNHDA and CDR2 SQIVND (reference sequence). The CDR3 nucleotides read TGTGCCATCAGTGGACAGGAGGGGAAAGCTTTCTTT. Protein product: CAISGQEGKAFF.

The chain joins TRBV25-1 to TRBJ2-5, with 7 positions matching TRBD1. J was trimmed by 2 bases and V by 4 bases; bases with no gene match: 7. This CDR3 spans 15 amino acids. Germline values: CDR1 MGHDK, CDR2 SYGVNS. CDR3 bases: TGTGCCAGCAGTGGTTCAAAGGACAGGCAAGAGACCCAGTACTTC. It is translated as CASSGSKDRQETQYF.

The chain carries TRBV19 and TRBJ2-1, with D unclear. The CDR3 extends over 13 amino acids. The V end was cut by 4 bases, the J end by 5 bases, with 9 bases between. Germline CDR1 LNHDA, CDR2 SQIVND (reference sequence). Here the CDR3 reads CASSTLLNNEQFF. The DNA for the CDR3 is TGTGCCAGTAGTACCTTACTGAACAATGAGCAGTTCTTC.

CDR3 residues: CATNSRLTDTQYF. CDR3 sequence (DNA): TGTGCCACCAATTCCAGGCTCACAGATACGCAGTATTTT. The chain links TRBV24-1 to TRBJ2-3, with D hard to call. The length of the CDR3 is 13 residues. CDR1 is KGHDR and CDR2 is SFDVKD in the germline V gene. V was pared by 8 bases and J by 2 bases, with 10 bases between.

V is TRBV6-2 or TRBV6-3 and J is TRBJ1-5; D is unclear. The CDR3 runs to 11 residues. Germline V lookup: CDR1 MNHEY, CDR2 SVGEGT. Trimming shortened V by 5 bases and J by 9 bases, and 8 bases separated the two germline ends. CDR3 nucleotide sequence: TGTGCCAGCAGTGAGGGCGGGCCCCAGCATTTT. It encodes CASSEGGPQHF.